Below, one T cell receptor beta chain is given with its context. This sample stems from a study of blood T cell repertoires in COVID-19. Study details: From the United States, Italy and Spain came samples of acute and convalescent COVID-19. PBMCs, B-cell-depleted T cells, or T cells provided the cDNA or gDNA that made up the material.

Original analysis: Reference gene primers were amplified, and this amplification served to estimate nucleated cell counts. Here immunoSEQ multiplex PCR was the method, and the copy in TCRdb shows in-frame clones only, minus some. V and J calls and clone size follow that table, whereas D and trimming were derived from the DNA. The repertoire holds about 250,000 clones, with 75% to 90% as singletons. Material for sequencing was peripheral blood. The receptor was isolated from a middle-aged woman who had recovered from COVID-19.

The CDR3, as DNA: TGCGCCAGCAGCTTAGGGACGGGGGGTCATGAAAAACTGTTTTTT. Translation gives CASSLGTGGHEKLFF. The genes are TRBV5-1 and TRBJ1-4, with a possible D match to TRBD1 (5 bases). The germline gives CDR1 SGHRS, CDR2 YFSETQ. V lost 2 bases to trimming and J lost 6 bases, with 14 bases between them. The CDR3 is 15 residues long.